This T cell receptor beta chain was identified in a study of blood T cell repertoires in COVID-19. V lost 0 bases and J lost 4, with 16 bases in between. The CDR3 contains 16 residues. Germline assignment: CDR1 SGHRS and CDR2 YFSETQ. Sequenced by immunoSEQ multiplex PCR; TCRdb stores in-frame clones only, minus some. The table shows about 480,000 clones, with approximately 91% occurring only once. The chain recombines TRBV5-1 with TRBJ1-2; D is ambiguous. The receptor's source is a woman between 55 and 75 years old who had recovered from COVID-19. Material for sequencing was PBMCs or T cells enriched from blood (not recorded which). CDR3 in DNA: TGCGCCAGCAGCTTGGCCAGCGGGGTCCGCGGCTATGGCTACACCTTC. This sequence encodes CASSLASGVRGYGYTF.